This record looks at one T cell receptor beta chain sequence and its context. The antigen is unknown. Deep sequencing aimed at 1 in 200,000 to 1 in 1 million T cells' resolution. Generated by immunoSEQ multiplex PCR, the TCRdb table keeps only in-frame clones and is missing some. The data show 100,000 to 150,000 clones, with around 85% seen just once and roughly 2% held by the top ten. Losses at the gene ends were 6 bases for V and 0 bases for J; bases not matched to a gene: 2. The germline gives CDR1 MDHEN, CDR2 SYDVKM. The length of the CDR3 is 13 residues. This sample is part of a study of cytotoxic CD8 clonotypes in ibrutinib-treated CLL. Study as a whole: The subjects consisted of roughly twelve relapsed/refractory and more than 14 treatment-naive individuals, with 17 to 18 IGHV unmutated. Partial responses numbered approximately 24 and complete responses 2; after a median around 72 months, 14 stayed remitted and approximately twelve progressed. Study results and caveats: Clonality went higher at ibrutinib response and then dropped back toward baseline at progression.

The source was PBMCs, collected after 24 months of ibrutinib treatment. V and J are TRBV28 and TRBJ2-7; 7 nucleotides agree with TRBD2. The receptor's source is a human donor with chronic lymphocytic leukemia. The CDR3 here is CASRRDYSYEQYF. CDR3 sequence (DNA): TGTGCCAGCAGAAGGGACTACTCCTACGAGCAGTACTTC.